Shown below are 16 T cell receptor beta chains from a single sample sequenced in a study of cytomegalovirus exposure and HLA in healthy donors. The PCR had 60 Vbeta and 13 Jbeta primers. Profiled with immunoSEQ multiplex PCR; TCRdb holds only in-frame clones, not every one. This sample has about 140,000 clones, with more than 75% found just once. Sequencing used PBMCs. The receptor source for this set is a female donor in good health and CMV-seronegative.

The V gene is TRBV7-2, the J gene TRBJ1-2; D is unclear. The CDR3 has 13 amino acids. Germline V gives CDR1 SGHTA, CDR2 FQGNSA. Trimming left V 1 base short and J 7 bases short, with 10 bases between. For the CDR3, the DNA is TGTGCCAGCAGCTTAGACGGAGGACGTGGCTACACCTTC. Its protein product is CASSLDGGRGYTF.

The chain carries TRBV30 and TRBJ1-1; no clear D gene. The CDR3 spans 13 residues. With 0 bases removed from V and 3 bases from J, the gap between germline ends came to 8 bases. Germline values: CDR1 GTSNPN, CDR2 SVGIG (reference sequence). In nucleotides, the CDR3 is TGTGCCTGGAGTGTACGGGTGGACACTGAAGCTTTCTTT. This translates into CAWSVRVDTEAFF.

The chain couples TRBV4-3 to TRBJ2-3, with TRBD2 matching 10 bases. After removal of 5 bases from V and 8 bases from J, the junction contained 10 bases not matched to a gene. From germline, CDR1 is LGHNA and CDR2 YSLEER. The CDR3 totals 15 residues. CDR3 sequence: CASSSRERGGSTQYF. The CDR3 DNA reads TGCGCCAGCAGCTCAAGGGAGCGGGGGGGGAGTACGCAGTATTTT.

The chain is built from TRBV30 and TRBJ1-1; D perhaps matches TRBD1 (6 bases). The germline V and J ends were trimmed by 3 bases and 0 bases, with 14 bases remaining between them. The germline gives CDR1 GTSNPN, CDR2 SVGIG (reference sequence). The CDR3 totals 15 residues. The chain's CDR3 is CAWSLGGAVNTEAFF. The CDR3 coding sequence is TGTGCCTGGAGCCTAGGGGGGGCTGTGAACACTGAAGCTTTCTTT.

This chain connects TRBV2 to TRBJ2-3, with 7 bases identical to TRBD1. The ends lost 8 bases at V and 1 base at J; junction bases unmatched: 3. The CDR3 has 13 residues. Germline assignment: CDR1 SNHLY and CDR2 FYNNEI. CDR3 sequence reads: CASRGTGTDTQYF. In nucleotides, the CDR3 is TGTGCCAGCCGTGGGACAGGCACAGATACGCAGTATTTT.

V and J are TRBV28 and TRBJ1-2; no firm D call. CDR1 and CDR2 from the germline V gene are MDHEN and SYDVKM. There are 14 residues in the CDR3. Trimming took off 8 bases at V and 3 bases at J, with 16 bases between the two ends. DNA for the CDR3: TGTGCCAGCGTAAAAACCGGTATCGACTATGGCTACACCTTC. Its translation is CASVKTGIDYGYTF.

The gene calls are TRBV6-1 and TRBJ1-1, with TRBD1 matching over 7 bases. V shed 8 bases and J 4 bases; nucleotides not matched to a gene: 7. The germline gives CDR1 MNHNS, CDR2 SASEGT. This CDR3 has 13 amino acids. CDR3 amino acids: CASRGQVGTEAFF. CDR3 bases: TGTGCCAGCCGAGGACAGGTTGGCACTGAAGCTTTCTTT.

CDR3 loop: CASRTGTGNTIYF. The DNA of the CDR3 is TGCGCCAGCAGGACAGGGACTGGAAACACCATATATTTT. V usage is TRBV5-1 and J usage is TRBJ1-3; TRBD1 agrees at 7 bases. Germline V gene lookup returns CDR1 SGHRS and CDR2 YFSETQ. The CDR3 is 13 residues long. V lost 5 bases, J lost 2 bases, and 1 base stayed unmatched.

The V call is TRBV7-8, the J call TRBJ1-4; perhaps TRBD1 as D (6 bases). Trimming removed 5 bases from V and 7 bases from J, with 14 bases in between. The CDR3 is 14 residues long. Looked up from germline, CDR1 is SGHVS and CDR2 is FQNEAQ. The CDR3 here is CASSRGGAGEKLFF. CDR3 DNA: TGTGCCAGCAGCCGTGGGGGGGCAGGTGAAAAACTGTTTTTT.

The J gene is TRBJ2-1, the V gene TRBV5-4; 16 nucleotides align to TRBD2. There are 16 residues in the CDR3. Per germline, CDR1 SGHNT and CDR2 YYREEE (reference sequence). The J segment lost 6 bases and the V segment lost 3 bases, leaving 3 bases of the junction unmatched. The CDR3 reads CASSSGLAGGPNEQFF. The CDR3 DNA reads TGTGCCAGCAGCTCGGGACTAGCGGGGGGGCCCAATGAGCAGTTCTTC. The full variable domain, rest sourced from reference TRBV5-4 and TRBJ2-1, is ETGVTQSPTHLIKTRGQQVTLRCSSQSGHNTVSWYQQALGQGPQFIFQYYREEENGRGNFPPRFSGLQFPNYSSELNVNALELDDSALYLCASSSGLAGGPNEQFFGPGTRLTVL.

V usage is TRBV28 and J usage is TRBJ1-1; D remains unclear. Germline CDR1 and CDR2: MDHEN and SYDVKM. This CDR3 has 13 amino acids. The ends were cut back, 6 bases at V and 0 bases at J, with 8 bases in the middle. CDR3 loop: CASSPNLNTEAFF. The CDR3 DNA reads TGTGCCAGCAGCCCTAATCTGAACACTGAAGCTTTCTTT.

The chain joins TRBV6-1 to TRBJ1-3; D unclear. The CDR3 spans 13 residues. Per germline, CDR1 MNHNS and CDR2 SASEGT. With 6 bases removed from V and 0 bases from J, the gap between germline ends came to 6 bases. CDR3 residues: CASRHSSGNTIYF. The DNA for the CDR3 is TGTGCCAGCAGGCATAGCTCTGGAAACACCATATATTTT.

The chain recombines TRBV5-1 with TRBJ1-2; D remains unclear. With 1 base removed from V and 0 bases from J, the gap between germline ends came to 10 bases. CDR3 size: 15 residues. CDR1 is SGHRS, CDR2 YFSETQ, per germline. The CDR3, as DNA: TGCGCCAGCAGCTTGCGGGGAGGAACTAACTATGGCTACACCTTC. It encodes CASSLRGGTNYGYTF.

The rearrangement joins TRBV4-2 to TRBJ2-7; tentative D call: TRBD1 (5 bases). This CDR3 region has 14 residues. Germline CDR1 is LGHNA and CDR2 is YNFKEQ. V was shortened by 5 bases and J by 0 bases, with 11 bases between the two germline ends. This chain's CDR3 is CASSKTASSYEQYF. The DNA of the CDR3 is TGTGCCAGCAGCAAGACAGCGAGCTCCTACGAGCAGTACTTC.

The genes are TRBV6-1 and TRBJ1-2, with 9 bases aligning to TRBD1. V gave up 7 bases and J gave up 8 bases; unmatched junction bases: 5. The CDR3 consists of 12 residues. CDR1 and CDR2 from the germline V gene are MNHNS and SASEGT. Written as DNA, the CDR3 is TGTGCCAGCACCAACAGGGGGCGAGGCTACACCTTC. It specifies CASTNRGRGYTF.

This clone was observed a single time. This CDR3 is CASSPSPYEQYF. Written as DNA, the CDR3 is TGTGCCAGCAGTCCCTCTCCCTACGAGCAGTACTTC. The chain employs TRBV27 and TRBJ2-7; D is ambiguous. Germline values: CDR1 MNHEY, CDR2 SMNVEV (reference sequence). This CDR3 is built from 12 residues. V dropped 5 bases and J dropped 2 bases, with 7 bases sitting between them.